This T cell receptor (beta chain) was sequenced for a study of blood T cell repertoires in COVID-19. Overall study context: Researchers got acute and convalescent COVID-19 samples from the United States, Italy and Spain. The cDNA or gDNA used as material had been derived from T cells, B-cell-depleted T cells, or PBMCs.

This CDR3 is built from 14 residues. The V gene's germline CDR1 is LGHNT and CDR2 FRNRAP. The V end lost 0 bases, the J end lost 6 bases, and 12 bases lay between the germline ends. Sequenced by immunoSEQ multiplex PCR; TCRdb stores in-frame clones only, minus some. Altogether a few hundred thousand clones are present, 70% to 90% being singletons, with the ten largest covering 5.5% to 6.5%. The chain joins TRBV12-5 to TRBJ2-7; D may be TRBD1 (5 bases). The sequence was obtained from a man aged 60 to 69 with acute or convalescent COVID-19. Sequenced: peripheral blood. CDR3 in DNA: TGTGCTAGTGGTTTGGTTTCAGGGAAGGGCGAGCAGTACTTC. This sequence encodes CASGLVSGKGEQYF.